The rows below give T cell receptor beta chains drawn from one sample of a study of T cell responses to AZD1222 COVID-19 vaccine. Libraries were prepared by immunoSEQ multiplex PCR; TCRdb keeps only in-frame clonotypes and omits some of them. The table includes around 190,000 clones, 70% to 90% detected once. Material: peripheral blood, obtained on day 0 of AZD1222 vaccination. The receptors here all came from an adult in good health. Each CDR3 is given without its conserved first and last residue. Each record gives: V gene, D gene, J gene, CDR3 protein. D genes are given only for firm matches.

TRBV7-3,TRBD2,TRBJ2-3,ASSSTSPTDTQY
TRBV6-5,TRBD1,TRBJ2-7,ASNLRQGEEQY
TRBV19,TRBD1,TRBJ1-1,ASRIQTGDTEAF
TRBV30,TRBD1,TRBJ1-1,AWSEAGTEAF
TRBV19,-,TRBJ2-7,ASSPFSVSYEQY
TRBV27,TRBD1,TRBJ1-1,ASSSTGLGNTEAF
TRBV9,-,TRBJ2-5,ASSERESGTAQETQY
TRBV18,-,TRBJ2-5,ASCITERAETQY
TRBV9,-,TRBJ1-3,ASSVAGDSGNTIY
TRBV28,-,TRBJ2-3,ASSLSRQGSTDTQY
TRBV5-1,TRBD2,TRBJ2-3,ASSRATSNPSTDTQY
TRBV7-9,TRBD1,TRBJ2-3,ASSFVGQFLTDTQY
TRBV6-5,-,TRBJ1-6,ASRYGKGDNSPLH
TRBV6-6,TRBD1,TRBJ2-7,ASSYSSQGSGEQY